This note documents a single T cell receptor (beta chain) sequence. As yet, its antigen is unknown. Sequenced by immunoSEQ multiplex PCR; TCRdb stores in-frame clones only, minus some. The sample has about 580,000 clones; roughly 98% are singletons. Between the trimmed V and J ends, which lost 2 bases and 7 bases, there was a span of 9 bases. CDR3 length: 12 residues. Germline V gene lookup returns CDR1 SGHTS and CDR2 YDEGEE. This sample is part of a study of shared clonotypes between healthy human individuals. Study information: Per donor, three plates held CD4 naive cells, three held CD4 memory, two held CD8 naive and one held CD8 memory. Broader study findings: Sharing across four donors was highest in naive CD4 (around 5%) and lowest in memory CD8 (roughly 0.4%).

Terminally differentiated effector memory CD45RA+ cells were excluded from the naive CD8 cells, which were CD45RO-negative and positively selected for CCR7. Healthy and HIV-negative, the adult donors had no recent acute infections or vaccinations. Only Caucasian adults living in Nashville, Tennessee made up the donor group. The receptor comes from a man aged 25 to 45 in good health. Source material: naive CD8+ T cells sorted from blood. J is TRBJ1-1 and V is TRBV5-8; possible D gene TRBD1, 6 bases. CDR3 bases: TGTGCCAGCAGCTTACAGGGTTTTGAAGCTTTCTTT. Translating it yields CASSLQGFEAFF.